Sequencing of this T cell receptor (beta chain) was carried out in a study of a mutant IDH1 vaccine in newly diagnosed glioma. Study context: Mean patient age was around 40 years; approximately 62% were male and roughly 38% female.

Time point noted: baseline, week 1 (first vaccination visit). The treatment is: pre-vaccination baseline after standard-of-care therapy. Germline CDR1 SEHNR, CDR2 FQNEAQ (reference sequence). CDR3 length: 14 amino acids. The V end lost 1 base, the J end lost 8 bases, and 12 bases lay between the germline ends. Study-wide results and limits: Vaccine-induced responses were seen in approximately 92% of patients, spanning several MHC alleles.

This clone was found a few times. Antigen unknown. The table came from immunoSEQ multiplex PCR; TCRdb's copy has only in-frame clones and leaves some out. The repertoire consists of about 51,000 clones, with about 80% occurring once and the leading ten covering 1.8%. The source is a woman aged 40 to 55 with glioma. Sequencing used PBMCs, obtained from a glioma patient treated with radiotherapy, temozolomide or both. The chain links TRBV7-9 to TRBJ2-1, with D perhaps assigned TRBD1 or TRBD2 (5 bases each). The CDR3 DNA is TGTGCCAGCAGCTTAGAGGTGGGGACGGATGAGCAGTTCTTC. Translation: CASSLEVGTDEQFF.